These 6 T cell receptor beta chains were all obtained from the same sample, sequenced in a study of blood T cells in healthy people across ages (dated by TCRdb to the mid-2010s). Receptors were amplified or captured by 5' RACE. These reads were obtained on an Illumina HiSeq 2500. The second PCR ran for roughly 7 to 11 cycles and used a J-beta primer mix along with a sample-barcoded 5' primer. TCRdb handled the public reads itself, with Q25 trimming in fastp and clone calling in MiXCR, and kept productive beta chains. Every CDR3 protein is listed once, alongside the most common genes and DNA of its rows. The sample includes over 950,000 distinct CDR3 sequences, with 51% observed a single time. Over 20% of the sample rests with the top ten. Sequencing was done on a sample of blood. The receptors derive from a woman aged 60-75 years in good health.

This rearrangement joins TRBV29-1 to TRBJ2-3, with D hard to call. With 1 base removed from V and 8 bases from J, the gap between germline ends came to 13 bases. CDR3 length: 13 residues. The germline V gene has CDR1 SQVTM and CDR2 ANQGSEA. The CDR3 reads CSVEGKRAFTQYF. The CDR3 nucleotides are TGCAGCGTTGAAGGGAAAAGGGCGTTTACGCAGTATTTT.

CDR3 coding DNA: TGTGCCAGCAGCAAACAGGGGGCTTCTAATGAAAAACTGTTTTTT. This gives the protein CASSKQGASNEKLFF. The rearrangement links TRBV28 to TRBJ1-4, with 9 bases aligning to TRBD1. V was clipped by 6 bases and J by 3 bases; unmatched bases: 5. The V gene's germline CDR1 is MDHEN and CDR2 SYDVKM. The CDR3 consists of 15 residues.

V usage is TRBV28 and J usage is TRBJ2-7; D perhaps matches TRBD1 (5 bases). Trimming took off 6 bases at V and 3 bases at J, with 18 bases between the two ends. Looked up from germline, CDR1 is MDHEN and CDR2 is SYDVKM. The CDR3 sequence is 15 residues long. CDR3 coding DNA: TGTGCCAGCAGCCCCTACAGGAGCTCAGTCTACGAGCAGTACTTC. Translated, it gives CASSPYRSSVYEQYF.

This clonotype was counted only a few times. CDR3 in DNA: TGTGCCAGCAGTTTATTGGCGGTCCCCTACGAGCAGTACTTC. It specifies CASSLLAVPYEQYF. The rearrangement joins TRBV27 to TRBJ2-7; D is unresolved. The CDR3 runs 14 residues. With 1 base removed from V and 2 bases from J, the gap between germline ends came to 9 bases. Germline lookup yields CDR1 MNHEY and CDR2 SMNVEV (reference sequence).

J is TRBJ2-5 and V is TRBV6-1; D is unclear. CDR3 size: 15 residues. Trimming cost V 8 bases and J 2 bases, with 18 bases left between them. Germline V CDR1 and CDR2: MNHNS, SASEGT. The CDR3 is CASLRHGEVQETQYF. CDR3 in DNA: TGTGCCAGCCTGCGACACGGAGAGGTTCAAGAGACCCAGTACTTC.

The rearrangement uses TRBV14 and TRBJ1-2; D unclear. Trimming took off 0 bases at V and 2 bases at J, with 13 bases between the two ends. Germline V lookup: CDR1 SGHDN, CDR2 FVKESK. The CDR3 has 16 amino acids. CDR3 nucleotides: TGTGCCAGCAGCCAAGAGCGCATCGGCCGGAACTATGGCTACACCTTC. This encodes CASSQERIGRNYGYTF.